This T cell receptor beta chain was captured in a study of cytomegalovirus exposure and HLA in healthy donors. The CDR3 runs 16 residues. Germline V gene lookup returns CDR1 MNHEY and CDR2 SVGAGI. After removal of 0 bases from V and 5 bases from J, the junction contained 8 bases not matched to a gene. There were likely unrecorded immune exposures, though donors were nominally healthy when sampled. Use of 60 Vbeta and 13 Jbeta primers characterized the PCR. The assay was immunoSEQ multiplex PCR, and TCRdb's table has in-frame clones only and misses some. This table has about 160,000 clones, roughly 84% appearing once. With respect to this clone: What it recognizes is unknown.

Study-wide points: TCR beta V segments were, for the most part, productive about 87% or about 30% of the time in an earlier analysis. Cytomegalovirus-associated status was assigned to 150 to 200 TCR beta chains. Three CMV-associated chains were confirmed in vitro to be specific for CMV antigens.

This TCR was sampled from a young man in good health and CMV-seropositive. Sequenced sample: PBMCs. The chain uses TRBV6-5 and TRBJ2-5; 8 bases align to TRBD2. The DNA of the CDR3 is TGTGCCAGCAGTTACTCTTGGCGGGGGGTGGGGGAGACCCAGTACTTC. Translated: CASSYSWRGVGETQYF.